This TCR beta chain was documented in a study of cytomegalovirus exposure and HLA in healthy donors. Study observations and caveats: The analysis excluded some indistinguishable V segments, including TRBV6-2 and TRBV6-3. A later analysis appeared to link common viral pathogens to several of the most significant clusters. A link between a missense DCLRE1C variant and TCR beta V- and J-gene trimming emerged from a later analysis. Among TCR beta chains, those listed as cytomegalovirus-associated numbered some 170.

A note on this clone: Antigen unknown.

This CDR3 comprises 12 residues. V shed 8 bases and J shed 2 bases, with 10 bases lying between them. CDR1 and CDR2 (germline): MDHEN, SYDVKM. The PCR had 60 Vbeta and 13 Jbeta primers. The repertoire was sequenced with immunoSEQ multiplex PCR; TCRdb's copy has only in-frame clones and lacks some. The table includes approximately 160,000 clones, around 75% detected once. The sample taken for sequencing was PBMCs. The TCR originated in a male donor in good health and CMV-seronegative. The chain has TRBV28 and TRBJ2-7, with D possibly TRBD2 on 5 matching bases. The CDR3 region is CASGGFAYEQYF. The CDR3 DNA sequence: TGTGCCAGCGGCGGGTTCGCCTACGAGCAGTACTTC.